This T cell receptor beta chain came from a study of blood T cell repertoires in COVID-19. As for the study in general: Donors in the United States, Italy and Spain gave samples during acute or convalescent COVID-19. T cells, B-cell-depleted T cells, or PBMCs provided the cDNA or gDNA that served as material.

In its sample, this clone was seen a few times. As processed by the authors: Researchers report that nucleated cell counts were estimated from reference gene primer amplification. TCRdb's copy holds only in-frame clones and misses some; the assay was immunoSEQ multiplex PCR. V, J and clone size reflect that table, while D and trimming were determined from the DNA. The sample has 120,000 or so clones, more than 65% seen once; the top ten hold approximately 2.3%. The receptor's source is a woman in her 70s with acute or convalescent COVID-19. Sequenced input: peripheral blood.

The CDR3 sequence: CASSTSGTGIGYTF. CDR3 bases: TGTGCCAGCAGCACCTCCGGGACAGGGATTGGCTACACCTTC. V gene TRBV11-2 combines with J gene TRBJ1-2, with 9 bases lining up with TRBD1. CDR1 SGHAT and CDR2 FQNNGV come from the germline V gene. This CDR3 is 14 amino acids long. V was pared by 5 bases and J by 7 bases, with 8 bases of the junction left unmatched.